What follows describes a single T cell receptor (beta chain). What it recognizes is unknown. These data originate in a study of CD8+ T cells in alopecia areata. Specified treatment: oral pan-JAK inhibitor, 5-10 mg twice daily. Peripheral blood and lesional scalp punch biopsies came from alopecia areata patients. Sequencing relied on a cDNA template that was reverse transcribed from extracted RNA. This table comes from immunoSEQ multiplex PCR, and its TCRdb copy is limited to in-frame clones, with some not included. Of some 150,000 clones listed, roughly 86% are singletons. Study-wide results and caveats: Patients displayed less clarity in TCR sharing than mice, a finding possibly related to HLA. Tofacitinib significantly brought down scalp clonality and expanded CD8+ clones among top 100.

This receptor was taken from a human donor with alopecia areata. The sequences come from CD8+ T cells sorted from blood, collected at week 4, from a patient treated with tofacitinib.

This chain's CDR3 is CASSLLFNSGEETQYF. The CDR3 DNA sequence: TGTGCCAGCAGCTTACTGTTTAATAGCGGGGAGGAGACCCAGTACTTC. The J gene is TRBJ2-5, the V gene TRBV7-9; 8 nucleotides line up with TRBD2. The CDR3 sequence is 16 residues long. The junction had 10 bases not matched to a gene; V was cut back by 2 bases and J by 5 bases. Germline assignment: CDR1 SEHNR and CDR2 FQNEAQ (reference sequence).